This TCR beta chain came from a study of shared clonotypes between healthy human individuals. Study-level results: Generation probability values for non-shared clonotypes were lower than those for clonotypes shared by all four donors.

CDR1 and CDR2 from the germline V gene are SGHAT and FQDESV (reference sequence). The CDR3 runs 17 residues. V was pared by 0 bases and J by 2 bases, with 13 bases between. Assay: immunoSEQ multiplex PCR; the TCRdb copy retains only in-frame clones and omits some. The top ten hold 0.5% to 0.6% of the sample, which has about 1.1 million clones, approximately 80% seen once. About this clone: Its target is not known.

The chain combines TRBV11-1 with TRBJ2-2; unclear D gene. The source is a man younger than 35 in good health. Some clones in this sample may be carry-over from other donors' samples. Material: memory CD4+ T cells from PBMCs. The subset is: CD45RA-negative fraction. CDR3 nucleotides: TGTGCCAGCAGCTTAGCAGTTAGGTCCTCAAACACCGGGGAGCTGTTTTTT. This encodes CASSLAVRSSNTGELFF.